The 20 T cell receptor beta chains reported below all come from one sample, sequenced in a study of T cell responses to AZD1222 COVID-19 vaccine. Some clones are missing from TCRdb's copy, which holds only in-frame ones; the method was immunoSEQ multiplex PCR. Of around 110,000 clones detected, more than 75% appear once; the ten largest clones hold around 7.5%. Sequences were derived from peripheral blood, sampled on day 0 of AZD1222 vaccination. The receptors originated from an adult in good health.

V and J are TRBV28 and TRBJ2-7; D is unresolved. V gave up 3 bases and J gave up 4 bases, with 7 bases separating them. CDR1 is MDHEN and CDR2 is SYDVKM in the germline V gene. This CDR3 contains 12 residues. The CDR3 loop reads CASSFLGYEQYF. The CDR3 DNA is TGTGCCAGCAGTTTCCTGGGGTACGAGCAGTACTTC.

V is TRBV6-5 and J is TRBJ2-7, with D perhaps TRBD1 or TRBD2 (5 bases each). Trimming stripped 5 bases from V and 3 bases from J, with 14 bases between. CDR3 size: 14 residues. Germline lookup yields CDR1 MNHEY and CDR2 SVGAGI. The DNA of the CDR3 is TGTGCCAGCAGTCGGGACGGCTTGCTCTACGAGCAGTACTTC. Protein product: CASSRDGLLYEQYF.

A few counts support this clone. The CDR3 DNA sequence: TGTGCCAGCAGTCCGCGCACTAGAGAGTACGAGCAGTACTTC. Residues: CASSPRTREYEQYF. The chain joins TRBV6-5 to TRBJ2-7, with a tentative D call TRBD2 (5 bases). The CDR3 covers 14 residues. CDR1 is MNHEY and CDR2 is SVGAGI in the germline V gene. V was shortened by 5 bases and J by 4 bases, with 15 bases between the two germline ends.

V is TRBV28 and J is TRBJ2-2; D perhaps matches TRBD1 (6 bases). Germline V gene data show CDR1 as MDHEN and CDR2 as SYDVKM. V was trimmed by 5 bases and J by 6 bases, leaving 13 bases between them. This CDR3 is built from 14 residues. This CDR3 reads CASSPQGWAGELFF. The CDR3 DNA reads TGTGCCAGCAGTCCCCAGGGGTGGGCCGGGGAGCTGTTTTTT.

The chain couples TRBV19 to TRBJ1-1; D gene unclear. Trimming shortened V by 6 bases and J by 1 base, and 6 bases separated the two germline ends. The CDR3 runs to 12 residues. From germline, CDR1 is LNHDA and CDR2 SQIVND (reference sequence). This CDR3 reads CASSPGNTEAFF. DNA for the CDR3: TGTGCCAGTAGCCCAGGGAACACTGAAGCTTTCTTT. The entire variable domain, with the rest obtained from reference TRBV19 and TRBJ1-1, is as follows: DGGITQSPKYLFRKEGQNVTLSCEQNLNHDAMYWYRQDPGQGLRLIYYSQIVNDFQKGDIAEGYSVSREKKESFPLTVTSAQKNPTAFYLCASSPGNTEAFFGQGTRLTVV.

The chain is built from TRBV3-1 (or the pseudogene TRBV3-2) and TRBJ1-6; TRBD1 is a possible D gene (5 bases). V lost 7 bases and J 8 bases, leaving 9 bases between the germline ends. The CDR3 has 12 residues. Germline assignment: CDR1 LGHDT and CDR2 YNNKEL (reference sequence). The CDR3 region has the DNA TGTGCCAGCACGATAGGGGATTCACCCCTCCACTTT. Translation: CASTIGDSPLHF.

The rearrangement uses TRBV2 and TRBJ1-2; perhaps TRBD1 as D (6 bases). The germline V and J ends were trimmed by 6 bases and 6 bases, with 14 bases remaining between them. The length of the CDR3 is 13 residues. In germline, CDR1 is SNHLY, CDR2 FYNNEI. The CDR3 coding sequence is TGTGCCAGCAGCGTTAGGACAGAAAATGGCTACACCTTC. Translated, it gives CASSVRTENGYTF.

The chain has TRBV14 and TRBJ2-5; D perhaps matches TRBD2 (7 bases). The CDR3 is 14 residues long. The germline V and J ends were trimmed by 3 bases and 7 bases, with 15 bases remaining between them. CDR1 and CDR2 (germline): SGHDN, FVKESK. CDR3: CASSQPGGRGTQYF. As DNA, the CDR3 is TGTGCCAGCAGCCAGCCGGGGGGCAGGGGGACCCAGTACTTC.

The chain has TRBV6-5 and TRBJ1-2, with D possibly matching TRBD1 (5 bases). V gave up 7 bases and J gave up 1 base, with 13 bases separating them. The CDR3 is 14 amino acids. The germline gives CDR1 MNHEY, CDR2 SVGAGI. The DNA for the CDR3 is TGTGCCAGCACGGGGACGTGGGGTAACTATGGCTACACCTTC. Protein product: CASTGTWGNYGYTF.

The rearrangement joins TRBV9 to TRBJ2-1; 10 positions agree with TRBD2. CDR1 SGDLS and CDR2 YYNGEE come from the germline V gene. CDR3 length: 19 residues. The V segment lost 2 bases and the J segment 8 bases; nucleotides outside the gene matches: 19. The CDR3 sequence is CASSVRTSGAGSYKDEQFF. Here the CDR3 DNA reads TGTGCCAGCAGCGTTAGAACTAGCGGGGCCGGATCATACAAGGATGAGCAGTTCTTC.

This clone has more than one count but fewer than ten. This chain uses TRBV28 with TRBJ1-6; possible D gene TRBD1, 5 bases. The CDR3 is made up of 14 amino acids. Germline values: CDR1 MDHEN, CDR2 SYDVKM. V lost 3 bases, J lost 9 bases, and 12 bases lay in between. As DNA, the CDR3 is TGTGCCAGCAGTTTTAGGCCAGACAGTTCACCCCTCCACTTT. Protein product: CASSFRPDSSPLHF. Full variable domain (outside the CDR3, taken from reference TRBV28 and TRBJ1-6): DVKVTQSSRYLVKRTGEKVFLECVQDMDHENMFWYRQDPGLGLRLIYFSYDVKMKEKGDIPEGYSVSREKKERFSLILESASTNQTSMYLCASSFRPDSSPLHFGNGTRLTVT.

The chain couples TRBV5-1 to TRBJ2-6; maybe TRBD1 (5 bases). The CDR3 spans 16 residues. Trimming cost V 7 bases and J 0 bases, with 14 bases left between them. Germline values: CDR1 SGHRS, CDR2 YFSETQ. In DNA form, the CDR3 reads TGCGCCAGCGTCGACAGATCCAGCTCTGGGGCCAACGTCCTGACTTTC. Amino acids: CASVDRSSSGANVLTF.

This rearrangement joins TRBV28 to TRBJ1-3; tentatively, D is TRBD1 (5 bases). V gave up 4 bases and J gave up 2 bases, with 9 bases separating them. Germline CDR1 and CDR2: MDHEN and SYDVKM. This CDR3 spans 14 amino acids. CDR3 sequence reads: CASSSSGTGNTIYF. The CDR3 DNA sequence: TGTGCCAGCAGTTCCTCAGGGACTGGAAACACCATATATTTT.

This chain links TRBV27 with TRBJ1-2; D possibly corresponds to TRBD1 (6 bases). The germline V gene has CDR1 MNHEY and CDR2 SMNVEV (reference sequence). CDR3 length: 13 amino acids. V shed 8 bases and J shed 9 bases, with 19 bases lying between them. Here the CDR3 reads CASANHREGSYTF. As DNA, the CDR3 is TGTGCCAGCGCCAACCACAGGGAGGGGAGCTACACCTTC.

The chain combines TRBV7-2 with TRBJ1-2; D uncertain. The CDR3 totals 12 residues. V lost 0 bases and J lost 8, with 7 bases in between. In germline, CDR1 is SGHTA, CDR2 FQGNSA. In nucleotides, the CDR3 is TGTGCCAGCAGCTTAGCCTGGAGAGGCTACACCTTC. Protein product: CASSLAWRGYTF.

The CDR3 sequence: CASSFTGLYEQYF. CDR3 sequence (DNA): TGCGCCAGCAGCTTTACAGGCCTCTACGAGCAGTACTTC. The V and J genes are TRBV5-1 and TRBJ2-7; weak D call: TRBD1 (5 bases). The CDR3 is 13 residues long. Germline V lookup: CDR1 SGHRS, CDR2 YFSETQ. V lost 2 bases and J lost 3, with 9 bases in between.

This chain links TRBV6-1 with TRBJ2-1; D gene unclear. Germline values: CDR1 MNHNS, CDR2 SASEGT. V was pared by 5 bases and J by 0 bases, with 8 bases between. The CDR3 consists of 14 residues. The CDR3 DNA follows: TGTGCCAGCAGTCTCCCCGGCTCCTACAATGAGCAGTTCTTC. It is translated as CASSLPGSYNEQFF.

This clone has just one count. This chain links TRBV11-1 with TRBJ2-7; D possibly corresponds to TRBD2 (5 bases). V was pared by 6 bases and J by 0 bases, with 12 bases between. Germline V gene sequence: CDR1 SGHAT, CDR2 FQDESV (reference sequence). The CDR3 has 14 amino acids. The CDR3 DNA is TGTGCCAGCAGTCTACAGCGGCTCTCCTACGAGCAGTACTTC. Protein: CASSLQRLSYEQYF.

This clone was seen more than once but under ten times. This rearrangement joins TRBV7-8 to TRBJ2-5; 9 positions match TRBD2. The CDR3 totals 17 residues. J gave up 7 bases and V 2 bases, and 14 bases lay outside the gene matches. Germline V gene sequence: CDR1 SGHVS, CDR2 FQNEAQ. The chain's CDR3 is CASSLRFNVAGEVTQYF. CDR3 DNA sequence: TGTGCCAGCAGCTTACGGTTTAATGTAGCGGGAGAGGTGACCCAGTACTTC.

The chain is built from TRBV27 and TRBJ2-3; no definite D call. Trimming shortened V by 2 bases and J by 5 bases, and 5 bases separated the two germline ends. The CDR3 has 12 residues. Germline assignment: CDR1 MNHEY and CDR2 SMNVEV (reference sequence). CDR3 coding DNA: TGTGCCAGCAGTTTAACTCGAGATACGCAGTATTTT. This encodes CASSLTRDTQYF.